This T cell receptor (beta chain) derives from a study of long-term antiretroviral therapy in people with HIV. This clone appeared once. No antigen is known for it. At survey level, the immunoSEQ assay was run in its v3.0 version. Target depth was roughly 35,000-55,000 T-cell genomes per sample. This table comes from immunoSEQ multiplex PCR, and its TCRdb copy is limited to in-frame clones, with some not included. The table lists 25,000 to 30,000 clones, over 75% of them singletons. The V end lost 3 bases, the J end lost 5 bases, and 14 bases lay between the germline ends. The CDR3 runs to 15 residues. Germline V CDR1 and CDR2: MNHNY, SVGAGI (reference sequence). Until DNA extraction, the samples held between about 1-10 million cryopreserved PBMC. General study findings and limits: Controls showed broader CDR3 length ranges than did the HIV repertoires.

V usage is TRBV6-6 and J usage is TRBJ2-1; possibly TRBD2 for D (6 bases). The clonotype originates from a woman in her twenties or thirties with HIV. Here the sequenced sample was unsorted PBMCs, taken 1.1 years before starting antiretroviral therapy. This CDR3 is CASSYRGTADNEQFF. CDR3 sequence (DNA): TGTGCCAGCAGTTATCGGGGGACGGCCGACAATGAGCAGTTCTTC.